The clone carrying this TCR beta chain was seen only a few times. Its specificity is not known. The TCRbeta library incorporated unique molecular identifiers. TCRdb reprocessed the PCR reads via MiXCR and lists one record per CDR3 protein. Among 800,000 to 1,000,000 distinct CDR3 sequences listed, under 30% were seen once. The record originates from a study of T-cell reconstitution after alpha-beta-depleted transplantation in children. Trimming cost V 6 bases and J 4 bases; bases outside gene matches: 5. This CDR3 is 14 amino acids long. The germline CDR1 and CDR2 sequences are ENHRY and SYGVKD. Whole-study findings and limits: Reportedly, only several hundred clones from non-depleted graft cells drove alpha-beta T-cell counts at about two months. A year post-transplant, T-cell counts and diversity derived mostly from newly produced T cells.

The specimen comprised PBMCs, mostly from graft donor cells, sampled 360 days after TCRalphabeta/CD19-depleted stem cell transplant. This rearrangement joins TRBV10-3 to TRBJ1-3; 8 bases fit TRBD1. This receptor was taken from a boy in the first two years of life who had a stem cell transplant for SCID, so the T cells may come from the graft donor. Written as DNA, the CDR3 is TGTGCCATCAGACGACAGGGGACCGGAAACACCATATATTTT. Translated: CAIRRQGTGNTIYF.